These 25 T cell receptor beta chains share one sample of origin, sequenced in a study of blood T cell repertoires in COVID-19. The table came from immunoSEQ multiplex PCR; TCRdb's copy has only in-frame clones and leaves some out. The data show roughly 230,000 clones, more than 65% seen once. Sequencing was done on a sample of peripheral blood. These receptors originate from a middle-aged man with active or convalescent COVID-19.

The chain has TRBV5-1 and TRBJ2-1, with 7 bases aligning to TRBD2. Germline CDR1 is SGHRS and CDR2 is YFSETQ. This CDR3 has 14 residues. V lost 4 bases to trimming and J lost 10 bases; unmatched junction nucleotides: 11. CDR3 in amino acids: CASSPYEISGEQFF. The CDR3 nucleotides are TGCGCCAGCAGCCCATATGAAATTAGCGGGGAGCAGTTCTTC.

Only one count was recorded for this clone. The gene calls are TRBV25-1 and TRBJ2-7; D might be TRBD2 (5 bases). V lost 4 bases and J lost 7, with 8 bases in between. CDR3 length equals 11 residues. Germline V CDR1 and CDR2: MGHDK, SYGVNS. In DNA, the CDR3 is TGTGCCAGCAGTGGACGAGGGGAGCAGTACTTC. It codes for CASSGRGEQYF.

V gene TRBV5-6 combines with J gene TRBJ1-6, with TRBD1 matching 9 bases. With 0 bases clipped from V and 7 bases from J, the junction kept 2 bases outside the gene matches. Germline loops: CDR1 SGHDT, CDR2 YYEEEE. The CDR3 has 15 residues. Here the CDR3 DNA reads TGTGCCAGCAGCTTGGGACAGGGGGGCAATTCACCCCTCCACTTT. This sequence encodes CASSLGQGGNSPLHF.

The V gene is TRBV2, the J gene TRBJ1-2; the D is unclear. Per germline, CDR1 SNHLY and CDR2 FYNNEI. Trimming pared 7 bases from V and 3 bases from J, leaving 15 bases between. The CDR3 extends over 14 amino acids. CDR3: CASNSPPGDYGYTF. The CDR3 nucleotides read TGTGCCAGCAATTCTCCACCCGGTGACTATGGCTACACCTTC.

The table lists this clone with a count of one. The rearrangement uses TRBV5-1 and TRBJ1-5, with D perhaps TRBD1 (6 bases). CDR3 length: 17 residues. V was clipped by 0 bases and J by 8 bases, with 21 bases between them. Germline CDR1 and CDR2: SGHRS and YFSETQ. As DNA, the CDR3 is TGCGCCAGCAGCTTGGCCCGGACAGCTCCTCAGGGGAAGCCCCAGCATTTT. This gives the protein CASSLARTAPQGKPQHF.

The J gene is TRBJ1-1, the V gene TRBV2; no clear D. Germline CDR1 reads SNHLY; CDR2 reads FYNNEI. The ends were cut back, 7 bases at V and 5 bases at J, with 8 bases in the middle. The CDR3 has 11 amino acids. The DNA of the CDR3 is TGTGCCAGCACCGGGTGGACTGAAGCTTTCTTT. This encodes CASTGWTEAFF.

The CDR3 sequence: CAWSPVGQGAAEQFF. The CDR3 nucleotides read TGTGCCTGGAGCCCAGTGGGACAGGGGGCGGCTGAGCAGTTCTTC. The V gene is TRBV30, the J gene TRBJ2-1; 12 nucleotides match TRBD1. V was pared by 3 bases and J by 9 bases, with 9 bases of the junction left unmatched. Germline CDR1 is GTSNPN and CDR2 is SVGIG (reference sequence). The CDR3 has 15 residues.

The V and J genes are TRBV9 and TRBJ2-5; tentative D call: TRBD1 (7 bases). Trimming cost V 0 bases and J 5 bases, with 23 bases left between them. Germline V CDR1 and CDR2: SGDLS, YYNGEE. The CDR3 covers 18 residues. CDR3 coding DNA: TGTGCCAGCAGCGTAGGGTCCCCAGGGGGGCCGACACAGGAGACCCAGTACTTC. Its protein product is CASSVGSPGGPTQETQYF.

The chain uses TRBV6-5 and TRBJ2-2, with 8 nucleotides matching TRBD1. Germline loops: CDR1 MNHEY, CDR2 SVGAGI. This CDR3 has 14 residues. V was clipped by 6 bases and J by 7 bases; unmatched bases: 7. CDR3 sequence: CASSRGQGDGELFF. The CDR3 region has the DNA TGTGCCAGCAGCCGAGGACAGGGAGACGGGGAGCTGTTTTTT.

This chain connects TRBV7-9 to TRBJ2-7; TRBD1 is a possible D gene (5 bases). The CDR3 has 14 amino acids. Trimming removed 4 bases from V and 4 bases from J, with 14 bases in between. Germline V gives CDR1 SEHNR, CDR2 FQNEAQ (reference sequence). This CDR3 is CASSSRASGYEQYF. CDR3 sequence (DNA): TGTGCCAGCAGCTCCAGGGCGTCCGGTTACGAGCAGTACTTC.

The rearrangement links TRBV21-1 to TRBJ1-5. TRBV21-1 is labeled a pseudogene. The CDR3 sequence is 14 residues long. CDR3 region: CASSNLYSNQPQHF. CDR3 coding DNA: TGTGCCAGCAGCAATTTGTATAGCAATCAGCCCCAGCATTTT.

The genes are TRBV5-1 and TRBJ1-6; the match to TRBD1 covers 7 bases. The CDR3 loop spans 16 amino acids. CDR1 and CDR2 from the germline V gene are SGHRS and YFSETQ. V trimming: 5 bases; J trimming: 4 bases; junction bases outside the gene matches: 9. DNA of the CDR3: TGCGCCAGCAGATCTGACAGGGATCGGTATAATTCACCCCTCCACTTT. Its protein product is CASRSDRDRYNSPLHF. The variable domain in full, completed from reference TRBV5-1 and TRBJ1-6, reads KAGVTQTPRYLIKTRGQQVTLSCSPISGHRSVSWYQQTPGQGLQFLFEYFSETQRNKGNFPGRFSGRQFSNSRSEMNVSTLELGDSALYLCASRSDRDRYNSPLHFGNGTRLTVT.

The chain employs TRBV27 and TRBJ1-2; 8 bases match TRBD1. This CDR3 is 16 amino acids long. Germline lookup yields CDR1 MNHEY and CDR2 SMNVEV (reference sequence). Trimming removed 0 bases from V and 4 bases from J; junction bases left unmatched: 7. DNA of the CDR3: TGTGCCAGCAGTTTATCGACCCCGGGACAGGTCTATGGCTACACCTTC. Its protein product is CASSLSTPGQVYGYTF.

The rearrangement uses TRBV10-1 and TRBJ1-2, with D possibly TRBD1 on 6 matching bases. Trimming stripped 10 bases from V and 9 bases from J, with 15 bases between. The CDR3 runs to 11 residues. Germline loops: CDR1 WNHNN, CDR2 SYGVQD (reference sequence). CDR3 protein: CATTRQDCYTF. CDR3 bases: TGCGCCACCACCAGACAGGATTGCTACACCTTC.

The CDR3 is CASRRTGPNTGELFF. CDR3 coding DNA: TGTGCCAGCAGGCGGACAGGGCCGAACACCGGGGAGCTGTTTTTT. The gene calls are TRBV6-5 and TRBJ2-2; 8 bases are a match to TRBD1. V shed 6 bases, J shed 0 bases, and the junction held 3 bases outside the gene matches. Germline values: CDR1 MNHEY, CDR2 SVGAGI. The CDR3 sequence is 15 residues long.

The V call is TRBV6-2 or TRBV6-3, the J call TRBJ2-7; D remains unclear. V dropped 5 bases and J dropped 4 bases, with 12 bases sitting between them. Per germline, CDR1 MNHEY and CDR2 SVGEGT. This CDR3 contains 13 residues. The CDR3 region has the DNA TGTGCCAGCAGTAATGGGCCAGGATACGAGCAGTACTTC. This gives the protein CASSNGPGYEQYF.

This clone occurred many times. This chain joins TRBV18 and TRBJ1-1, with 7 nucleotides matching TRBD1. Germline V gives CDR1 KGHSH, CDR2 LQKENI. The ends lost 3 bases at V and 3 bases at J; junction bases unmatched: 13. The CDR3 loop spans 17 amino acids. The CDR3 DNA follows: TGTGCCAGCTCACCTCTTCCGACAGGGTTCGACGACACTGAAGCTTTCTTT. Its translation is CASSPLPTGFDDTEAFF.

This CDR3 is CAWWPAVGGGGNTIYF. CDR3 sequence (DNA): TGTGCCTGGTGGCCGGCGGTAGGGGGGGGAGGAAACACCATATATTTT. The chain couples TRBV30 to TRBJ1-3; the D gene is possibly TRBD1 (6 bases). CDR3 length: 16 residues. The ends were cut back, 5 bases at V and 4 bases at J, with 21 bases in the middle. CDR1 and CDR2 from the germline V gene are GTSNPN and SVGIG (reference sequence).

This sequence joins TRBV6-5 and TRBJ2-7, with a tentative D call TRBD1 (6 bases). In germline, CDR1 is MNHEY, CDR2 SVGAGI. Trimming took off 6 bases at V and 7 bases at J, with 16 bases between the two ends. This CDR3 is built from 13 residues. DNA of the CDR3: TGTGCCAGCAGCCCCCGTCCCAGGGGAGAGCAGTACTTC. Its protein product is CASSPRPRGEQYF.

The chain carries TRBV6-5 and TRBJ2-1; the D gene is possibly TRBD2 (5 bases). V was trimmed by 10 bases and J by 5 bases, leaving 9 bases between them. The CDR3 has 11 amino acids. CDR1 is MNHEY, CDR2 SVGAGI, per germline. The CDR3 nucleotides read TGTGCCACCCTAGCCCACAATGAGCAGTTCTTC. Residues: CATLAHNEQFF.

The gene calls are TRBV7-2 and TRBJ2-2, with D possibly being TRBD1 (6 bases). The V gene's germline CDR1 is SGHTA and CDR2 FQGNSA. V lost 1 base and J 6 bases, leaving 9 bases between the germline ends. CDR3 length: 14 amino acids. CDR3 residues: CASSLGGRAGELFF. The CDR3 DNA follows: TGTGCCAGCAGCTTAGGGGGGCGGGCCGGGGAGCTGTTTTTT.

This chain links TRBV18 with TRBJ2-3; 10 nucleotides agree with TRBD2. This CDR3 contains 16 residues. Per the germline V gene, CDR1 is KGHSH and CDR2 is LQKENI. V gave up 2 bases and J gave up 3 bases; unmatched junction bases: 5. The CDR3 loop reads CASSPKASGGTDTQYF. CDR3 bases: TGTGCCAGCTCACCAAAGGCTAGCGGGGGTACAGATACGCAGTATTTT.

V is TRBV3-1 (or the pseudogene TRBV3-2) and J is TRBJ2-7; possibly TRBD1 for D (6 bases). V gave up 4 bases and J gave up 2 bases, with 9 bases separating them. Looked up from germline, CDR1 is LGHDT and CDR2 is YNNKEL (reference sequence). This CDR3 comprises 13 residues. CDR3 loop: CASSRRQAYEQYF. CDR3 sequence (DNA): TGTGCCAGCAGCCGAAGACAGGCCTACGAGCAGTACTTC.

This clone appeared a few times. CDR3 amino acids: CASSIGRTYTGELFF. The CDR3 nucleotides read TGTGCCAGTAGTATAGGGAGGACCTACACCGGGGAGCTGTTTTTT. The chain employs TRBV19 and TRBJ2-2; D possibly corresponds to TRBD2 (5 bases). Trimming removed 1 base from V and 3 bases from J, with 9 bases in between. Germline V gene sequence: CDR1 LNHDA, CDR2 SQIVND (reference sequence). The CDR3 is 15 residues long.

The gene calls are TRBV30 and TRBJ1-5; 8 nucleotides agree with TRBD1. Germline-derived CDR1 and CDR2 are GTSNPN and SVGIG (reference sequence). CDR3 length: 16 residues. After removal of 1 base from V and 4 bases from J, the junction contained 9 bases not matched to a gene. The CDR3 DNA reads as TGTGCCTGGAGTGGAAAAGGGACAGGTGGGAATCAGCCCCAGCATTTT. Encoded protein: CAWSGKGTGGNQPQHF.